The T cell receptor (beta chain) under discussion was sequenced for a study of metastatic and nonmetastatic thyroid tumors (dated by TCRdb to the early 2020s). General notes on the study: Repertoires were compared across peripheral blood and tumor or nodule tissue samples from malignant and benign thyroid patients. The full study reports these points: TCR beta diversity was reported as significantly higher in malignant tumors than in benign nodules, in both blood and tumor samples.

Taken from the germline V gene (reference sequence), the CDR1 and CDR2 loops are DFQATT and SNEGSKA. V and J are trimmed by 1 base and 1 base, and the gene matches miss 4 bases of the junction. The CDR3 runs 15 amino acids, cysteine and phenylalanine included. Only the CDR3 DNA stays, 45 bases, in frame from base 1. Receptor amplification or capture employed PCR. Instrument used: Illumina HiSeq 4000. High-throughput sequencing was used to profile the CDR3 region of the TCR beta-chain in every patient. Under the source paper's analysis protocol: Drawing on CDR3 differences between clinicopathological groups, the researchers built a classifier meant to tell apart patients with distant-metastatic papillary thyroid cancer. The Shannon index was used to assess repertoire diversity, and the Morisita-Horn index was used to assess tumor-blood repertoire similarity. TCRdb handled the public reads itself, with Q25 trimming in fastp and clone calling in MiXCR, and kept productive beta chains. The V and J calls and clone size are TCRdb's, not the authors'. The sample table shows approximately 17,000 clones, and 25% are seen once. Jointly, the top ten make up approximately 9.9% of the sample.

For this clone: Its specific antigen is unknown. No much larger clonotype is one base removed from it; base qualities were not supplied.

No treatment had been received by any patient before thyroid surgery. Using T-cell receptor beta sequencing, the researchers looked back retrospectively at clinical samples from patients, gathered between about 2012 and 2019. The sequence was obtained from a male donor with papillary thyroid cancer or a benign thyroid nodule (not recorded which). Some clones in this sample may be carry-over from other donors' samples. Source material: blood. Recombination linked TRBV20-1 to TRBJ2-7; TRBD2 matches 10 bases in the middle. The CDR3 region has the sequence CSARGNSGRSYEQYF. The nucleotide sequence is given as TGCAGTGCTAGAGGAAATAGCGGGAGGTCCTACGAGCAGTACTTC.